Listed here are 12 T cell receptor beta chains from one sample, sequenced in a study of blood T cell repertoires in COVID-19. Produced via immunoSEQ multiplex PCR; TCRdb's table is partial and in-frame only. The table shows roughly 500,000 clones, with 80% to 90% occurring only once. The sample was peripheral blood. The receptors derive from a man between 18 and 35 years old with COVID-19, enrolled during active disease.

The V gene is TRBV25-1, the J gene TRBJ1-5, with D possibly TRBD1 on 5 matching bases. The V end lost 1 base, the J end lost 8 bases, and 12 bases lay between the germline ends. The germline gives CDR1 MGHDK, CDR2 SYGVNS. The CDR3 loop spans 14 amino acids. The CDR3 here is CASSESGWVKPQHF. The CDR3 DNA is TGTGCCAGCAGTGAATCAGGGTGGGTAAAGCCCCAGCATTTT.

V is TRBV7-8 and J is TRBJ2-3; 7 nucleotides match TRBD2. J lost 1 base, V lost 1 base, and 2 bases had no gene match. CDR1 is SGHVS, CDR2 FQNEAQ, per germline. The CDR3 length is 15 residues. In DNA, the CDR3 is TGTGCCAGCAGCTTAGTGGCGGGGGGCACAGATACGCAGTATTTT. Protein: CASSLVAGGTDTQYF. The variable domain in full, completed from reference TRBV7-8 and TRBJ2-3, reads GAGVSQSPRYKVAKRGQDVALRCDPISGHVSLFWYQQALGQGPEFLTYFQNEAQLDKSGLPSDRFFAERPEGSVSTLKIQRTQQEDSAVYLCASSLVAGGTDTQYFGPGTRLTVL.

The chain joins TRBV11-2 to TRBJ2-5; D may be TRBD2 (6 bases). The germline V and J ends were trimmed by 5 bases and 2 bases, with 15 bases remaining between them. The germline gives CDR1 SGHAT, CDR2 FQNNGV. The CDR3 runs to 15 residues. This CDR3 reads CASSLHPGDQETQYF. The CDR3, as DNA: TGTGCCAGCAGCCTCCACCCGGGGGATCAAGAGACCCAGTACTTC.

This chain links TRBV27 with TRBJ2-7, with a possible D match to TRBD2 (6 bases). CDR1 MNHEY and CDR2 SMNVEV come from the germline V gene (reference sequence). CDR3 length: 12 amino acids. V lost 6 bases, J lost 6 bases, and 12 bases lay in between. CDR3 loop: CASSAHSGEQYF. CDR3 DNA sequence: TGTGCCAGCAGCGCGCATAGCGGCGAGCAGTACTTC.

The CDR3 coding sequence is TGTGCCAGCAGCGCCCTCAAGGAGTCGACAGATACGCAGTATTTT. Translated: CASSALKESTDTQYF. J is TRBJ2-3 and V is TRBV11-2; D unresolved. Germline V gives CDR1 SGHAT, CDR2 FQNNGV. The CDR3 is 15 amino acids. The V end was cut by 5 bases, the J end by 3 bases, with 15 bases between. The whole variable domain, remainder taken from reference TRBV11-2 and TRBJ2-3, is EAGVAQSPRYKIIEKRQSVAFWCNPISGHATLYWYQQILGQGPKLLIQFQNNGVVDDSQLPKDRFSAERLKGVDSTLKIQPAKLEDSAVYLCASSALKESTDTQYFGPGTRLTVL.

The chain uses TRBV20-1 and TRBJ2-3; D perhaps matches TRBD2 (5 bases). Between the trimmed V and J ends, which lost 4 bases and 1 base, there was a span of 12 bases. The CDR3 length is 14 residues. The germline V gene has CDR1 DFQATT and CDR2 SNEGSKA (reference sequence). For the CDR3, the DNA is TGCAGTGCTAATGACTACCAGGGCACAGATACGCAGTATTTT. It specifies CSANDYQGTDTQYF.

This sequence joins TRBV24-1 and TRBJ2-3, with TRBD1 as a possible D gene (6 bases). V lost 9 bases to trimming and J lost 4 bases, with 10 bases between them. The CDR3 consists of 12 residues. The V gene's germline CDR1 is KGHDR and CDR2 SFDVKD. As DNA, the CDR3 is TGTGCCACCGCCCAGGGGTCAGATACGCAGTATTTT. Translating gives CATAQGSDTQYF.

This clone was seen only a few times. The chain joins TRBV19 to TRBJ2-7; 10 bases match TRBD2. V lost 10 bases, J lost 5 bases, and 11 bases stayed unmatched. The CDR3 is 14 amino acids. CDR1 and CDR2 from the germline V gene are LNHDA and SQIVND (reference sequence). The DNA for the CDR3 is TGTGCCACCTCAGAAGCGGGAGGGCCCCACGAGCAGTACTTC. Protein: CATSEAGGPHEQYF.

The chain combines TRBV30 with TRBJ1-5; D gene unclear. Looked up from germline, CDR1 is GTSNPN and CDR2 is SVGIG (reference sequence). There are 14 residues in the CDR3. Deletions cut 0 bases from V and 3 bases from J, with 9 bases between. CDR3 loop: CAWSVESFNQPQHF. CDR3 sequence (DNA): TGTGCCTGGAGTGTAGAGTCATTCAATCAGCCCCAGCATTTT.

This chain connects TRBV20-1 to TRBJ1-1, with unresolved D. Trimming shortened V by 3 bases and J by 2 bases, and 10 bases separated the two germline ends. The CDR3 loop spans 13 amino acids. From germline, CDR1 is DFQATT and CDR2 SNEGSKA (reference sequence). The CDR3 spells CSASGLSNTEAFF. The CDR3 bases are TGCAGTGCTAGTGGTCTGAGCAACACTGAAGCTTTCTTT.

The rearrangement joins TRBV5-1 to TRBJ2-1, with a possible D match to TRBD2 (6 bases). The CDR3 loop spans 15 amino acids. Per germline, CDR1 SGHRS and CDR2 YFSETQ. V lost 4 bases and J lost 7, with 18 bases in between. The CDR3 DNA follows: TGCGCCAGCAGCCCCCCTCAGGCGGGGCAAAATGAGCAGTTCTTC. It encodes CASSPPQAGQNEQFF. The whole variable domain, remainder taken from reference TRBV5-1 and TRBJ2-1, is KAGVTQTPRYLIKTRGQQVTLSCSPISGHRSVSWYQQTPGQGLQFLFEYFSETQRNKGNFPGRFSGRQFSNSRSEMNVSTLELGDSALYLCASSPPQAGQNEQFFGPGTRLTVL.

The chain uses TRBV19 and TRBJ1-5; 10 bases map to TRBD1. The CDR3 runs to 16 residues. The germline V gene encodes CDR1 LNHDA and CDR2 SQIVND (reference sequence). Trimming cost V 9 bases and J 0 bases; bases outside gene matches: 8. The CDR3 DNA sequence: TGTGCCAGCAGAGATAGGGACAGGGGTAGCAATCAGCCCCAGCATTTT. It encodes CASRDRDRGSNQPQHF.